Here is one T cell receptor (beta chain) with its context. This entry belongs to a study of T cell changes during pregnancy in multiple sclerosis. Only in-frame clones appear in the TCRdb table, and some are missing; sequencing was by immunoSEQ multiplex PCR. The repertoire holds more than 85,000 clones, with roughly nine tenths as singletons. Unmatched junction bases numbered 7, after V lost 3 bases and J lost 4 bases. CDR1 and CDR2 (germline): SGDLS, YYNGEE. The CDR3 contains 15 residues. The material was peripheral blood, obtained in the second trimester of pregnancy. V usage is TRBV9 and J usage is TRBJ2-1; 7 bases line up with TRBD2. The TCR comes from a female donor with multiple sclerosis, enrolled in a pregnancy study. CDR3 region: CASSGGGKFYNEQFF. The CDR3 coding sequence is TGTGCCAGCAGCGGGGGGGGAAAGTTTTACAATGAGCAGTTCTTC.